The 5 T cell receptor beta chains reported below all come from one sample, sequenced in a study of blood T cell repertoires in COVID-19. The protocol was immunoSEQ multiplex PCR, while the TCRdb copy is restricted to in-frame clones and leaves out a portion. Of tens of thousands of clones detected, around 90% appear once; the ten largest clones hold 6.9%. Sequencing was done on a sample of peripheral blood. These receptor sequences come from a human donor in a cohort sampled during active COVID-19.

This clone was seen only a few times. The chain carries TRBV30 and TRBJ1-3; perhaps TRBD1 as D (6 bases). The CDR3 is made up of 16 amino acids. Germline V gives CDR1 GTSNPN, CDR2 SVGIG (reference sequence). Trimming stripped 2 bases from V and 2 bases from J, with 16 bases between. The DNA of the CDR3 is TGTGCCTGGAGTTCGGGGCAGGGGCAAACTGGAAACACCATATATTTT. Amino acids: CAWSSGQGQTGNTIYF.

A few counts support this clone. This sequence joins TRBV5-4 and TRBJ2-1; D is undetermined. The germline V and J ends were trimmed by 0 bases and 5 bases, with 9 bases remaining between them. The CDR3 has 14 residues. Germline V gene data show CDR1 as SGHNT and CDR2 as YYREEE (reference sequence). CDR3 region: CASSLGSSNNEQFF. Here the CDR3 DNA reads TGTGCCAGCAGCTTGGGTTCGAGTAACAATGAGCAGTTCTTC.

The gene calls are TRBV6-5 and TRBJ1-6; D not certain. Looked up from germline, CDR1 is MNHEY and CDR2 is SVGAGI. V was shortened by 7 bases and J by 5 bases, with 12 bases between the two germline ends. CDR3 length: 14 amino acids. The CDR3 loop reads CASKSSKNNSPLHF. The CDR3 region has the DNA TGTGCCAGCAAATCGAGCAAAAATAATTCACCCCTCCACTTT.

This clone has just a few counts. This chain uses TRBV4-1 with TRBJ2-5, with TRBD2 matching 15 bases. In germline, CDR1 is MGHRA, CDR2 YSYEKL. The CDR3 sequence is 16 residues long. J was trimmed by 5 bases and V by 4 bases; bases with no gene match: 5. CDR3 DNA sequence: TGCGCCAGCAGCCCGGGACTAGCGGGGGGTTATGAGACCCAGTACTTC. It yields the protein CASSPGLAGGYETQYF.

This chain connects TRBV27 to TRBJ2-1, with a possible D match to TRBD1 (5 bases). Trimming shortened V by 3 bases and J by 9 bases, and 9 bases separated the two germline ends. CDR3 length: 12 residues. The germline V gene encodes CDR1 MNHEY and CDR2 SMNVEV (reference sequence). The CDR3 coding sequence is TGTGCCAGCAGTTTGCTAGGGGTTGAGCAGTTCTTC. Translated: CASSLLGVEQFF.